One sample yielded the 17 T cell receptor beta chains listed below, sequenced in a study of CD8+CD57+ T cells in acquired aplastic anemia (dated by TCRdb to 2016 to 2019). Sequenced using an Illumina HiSeq 2000. Profiling of TCR beta VDJ combinations and CDR3 sequences used genomic DNA as the template. TCRdb reprocessed the public reads (quality trimming at Q25 with fastp, clone calling with MiXCR) and kept in-frame beta chains. All rows with the same CDR3 protein become a single entry with the most common DNA and genes. Here the sample has 450,000 to 600,000 distinct CDR3 sequences; about a third occur a single time. The ten largest make up roughly 0.8% of the sample. Flow cytometry had shown CD8+CD57+ cell expansion in the patients selected for sequencing. Material for sequencing was sorted CD4+, CD8+, or CD8+CD57+ T cells (not recorded which) from PBMCs. Receptors originate from a human donor with aplastic anemia.

The V and J genes are TRBV14 and TRBJ1-1; the D is unclear. Germline V gene data show CDR1 as SGHDN and CDR2 as FVKESK. Between the trimmed V and J ends, which lost 6 bases and 3 bases, there was a span of 14 bases. CDR3 length: 14 residues. The CDR3 is CASRQDPAYTEAFF. The DNA for the CDR3 is TGTGCCAGCAGGCAGGATCCGGCGTACACTGAAGCTTTCTTT. The full variable domain, its missing parts supplied by reference TRBV14 and TRBJ1-1, is EAGVTQFPSHSVIEKGQTVTLRCDPISGHDNLYWYRRVMGKEIKFLLHFVKESKQDESGMPNNRFLAERTGGTYSTLKVQPAELEDSGVYFCASRQDPAYTEAFFGQGTRLTVV.

V gene TRBV20-1 combines with J gene TRBJ1-3; D is uncertain. The CDR3 length is 13 residues. Germline lookup yields CDR1 DFQATT and CDR2 SNEGSKA (reference sequence). V lost 6 bases and J lost 8, with 17 bases in between. This chain's CDR3 is CSARAQPDHTIYF. In DNA form, the CDR3 reads TGCAGTGCCCGTGCGCAACCCGACCACACCATATATTTT.

This chain links TRBV5-6 with TRBJ1-1; the D is unclear. This CDR3 is 11 amino acids long. Germline-derived CDR1 and CDR2 are SGHDT and YYEEEE. Trimming cost V 4 bases and J 8 bases, with 9 bases left between them. The CDR3 region is CASSVLEEAFF. CDR3 nucleotides: TGTGCCAGCAGCGTCCTCGAGGAAGCTTTCTTT.

This clonotype came up many times. The J gene is TRBJ1-1, the V gene TRBV7-2, with D unclear. The CDR3 sequence is 14 residues long. Per germline, CDR1 SGHTA and CDR2 FQGNSA. Trimming took 0 bases from V and 5 from J, leaving 10 bases between them. The CDR3 reads CASSLAIRQTEAFF. In nucleotides, the CDR3 is TGTGCCAGCAGCTTAGCGATTCGGCAGACTGAAGCTTTCTTT.

The CDR3 loop reads CASSQWQRRTYEQYF. CDR3 in DNA: TGTGCCAGCAGTCAATGGCAGCGTAGGACCTACGAGCAGTACTTC. The chain combines TRBV7-2 with TRBJ2-7; D unclear. CDR1 is SGHTA and CDR2 is FQGNSA in the germline V gene. This CDR3 region has 15 residues. Trimming cost V 6 bases and J 2 bases, with 17 bases left between them.

The chain recombines TRBV5-1 with TRBJ2-7, with D maybe TRBD2 (7 bases). This CDR3 has 17 amino acids. CDR1 and CDR2 (germline): SGHRS, YFSETQ. With 0 bases removed from V and 0 bases from J, the gap between germline ends came to 16 bases. In nucleotides, the CDR3 is TGCGCCAGCAGCTTGGTGTCTGCGGGGGCCAACTCCTACGAGCAGTACTTC. As protein: CASSLVSAGANSYEQYF. Full variable domain (rest looked up from reference TRBV5-1 and TRBJ2-7): KAGVTQTPRYLIKTRGQQVTLSCSPISGHRSVSWYQQTPGQGLQFLFEYFSETQRNKGNFPGRFSGRQFSNSRSEMNVSTLELGDSALYLCASSLVSAGANSYEQYFGPGTRLTVT.

The table lists this clonotype with a few counts. The chain joins TRBV3-1 to TRBJ1-1; no firm D call. The germline V and J ends were trimmed by 6 bases and 4 bases, with 6 bases remaining between them. Looked up from germline, CDR1 is LGHDT and CDR2 is YNNKEL (reference sequence). The CDR3 has 11 amino acids. CDR3 protein: CASSRLTEAFF. The CDR3 DNA follows: TGTGCCAGCAGTCGGCTCACTGAAGCTTTCTTT.

This clonotype came up a few times. The chain joins TRBV14 to TRBJ1-1; possibly TRBD1 for D (6 bases). The V gene's germline CDR1 is SGHDN and CDR2 FVKESK. The CDR3 contains 13 residues. V was shortened by 5 bases and J by 0 bases, with 7 bases between the two germline ends. CDR3 DNA: TGTGCCAGCAGCGGACAGCTGAACACTGAAGCTTTCTTT. Protein sequence: CASSGQLNTEAFF.

This rearrangement joins TRBV4-1 to TRBJ2-1, with D tentatively TRBD2 (6 bases). Trimming took off 0 bases at V and 9 bases at J, with 18 bases between the two ends. CDR1 is MGHRA, CDR2 YSYEKL, per germline. The CDR3 covers 16 residues. The chain's CDR3 is CASSQETGTHKIEQFF. CDR3 in DNA: TGCGCCAGCAGCCAAGAGACCGGGACTCATAAAATTGAGCAGTTCTTC.

The table lists this clonotype with a few counts. V gene TRBV10-2 combines with J gene TRBJ2-7; D unclear. V was clipped by 5 bases and J by 0 bases, with 8 bases between them. The CDR3 has 13 residues. The V gene's germline CDR1 is WSHSY and CDR2 SAAADI. The CDR3 coding sequence is TGCGCCAGCAGTAGGCGGAACTCCTACGAGCAGTACTTC. Its translation is CASSRRNSYEQYF.

This clonotype was observed many times. The J gene is TRBJ2-7, the V gene TRBV20-1; no reliable D call. In germline, CDR1 is DFQATT, CDR2 SNEGSKA (reference sequence). The CDR3 extends over 12 amino acids. The ends were cut back, 3 bases at V and 3 bases at J, with 9 bases in the middle. CDR3 nucleotide sequence: TGCAGTGCTAGGGTCAGGAACTACGAGCAGTACTTC. This translates into CSARVRNYEQYF.

In DNA, the CDR3 is TGTGCCAGCAGTGCGCTACAGGGGCCAGATACGCAGTATTTT. Translating it yields CASSALQGPDTQYF. The chain carries TRBV6-1 and TRBJ2-3; 7 nucleotides align to TRBD1. The length of the CDR3 is 14 residues. Per germline, CDR1 MNHNS and CDR2 SASEGT. V lost 4 bases, J lost 4 bases, and 5 bases stayed unmatched.

This clonotype was recorded many times. V is TRBV19 and J is TRBJ1-2; D unclear. This CDR3 region has 13 residues. The germline CDR1 and CDR2 sequences are LNHDA and SQIVND (reference sequence). V gave up 6 bases and J gave up 8 bases, with 16 bases separating them. The CDR3 region has the DNA TGTGCCAGTAGCCCGGACGTTGTGGGCGGCTACACCTTC. Translated: CASSPDVVGGYTF.

The chain uses TRBV7-9 and TRBJ2-7; a weak D match, TRBD1 (5 bases). CDR3 size: 14 residues. The germline V gene has CDR1 SEHNR and CDR2 FQNEAQ (reference sequence). V lost 0 bases and J 6 bases, leaving 12 bases between the germline ends. The CDR3 bases are TGTGCCAGCAGCTTAGCCACCCAGGGCGCCGAGCAGTACGTC. Amino acids: CASSLATQGAEQYV.

This clonotype has just a few counts. One end of the junction is discordant with germline, which a read error may explain. The genes are TRBV10-3 and TRBJ1-2; maybe TRBD1 (6 bases). The CDR3 runs to 13 residues. Germline V gene lookup returns CDR1 ENHRY and CDR2 SYGVKD. CDR3 bases: TGTGCCAGCAGTTACTTACAGGGATATGGCTACACCTTC. Encoded protein: CASSYLQGYGYTF.

The sample holds many counts of this clonotype. This CDR3 reads CASSFRGRTEAFF. As DNA, the CDR3 is TGTGCCAGCAGCTTCAGGGGGCGGACTGAAGCTTTCTTT. The chain combines TRBV7-9 with TRBJ1-1; 8 nucleotides match TRBD1. Per germline, CDR1 SEHNR and CDR2 FQNEAQ (reference sequence). This CDR3 region has 13 residues. V lost 3 bases and J lost 5; bases outside the gene matches: 2.

This chain connects TRBV7-9 to TRBJ1-1; D is unresolved. Between the trimmed V and J ends, which lost 2 bases and 1 base, there was a span of 8 bases. The CDR3 is 14 residues long. Germline V gives CDR1 SEHNR, CDR2 FQNEAQ (reference sequence). The CDR3 sequence is CASSLLHQNTEAFF. CDR3 DNA: TGTGCCAGCAGCTTATTACATCAGAACACTGAAGCTTTCTTT.